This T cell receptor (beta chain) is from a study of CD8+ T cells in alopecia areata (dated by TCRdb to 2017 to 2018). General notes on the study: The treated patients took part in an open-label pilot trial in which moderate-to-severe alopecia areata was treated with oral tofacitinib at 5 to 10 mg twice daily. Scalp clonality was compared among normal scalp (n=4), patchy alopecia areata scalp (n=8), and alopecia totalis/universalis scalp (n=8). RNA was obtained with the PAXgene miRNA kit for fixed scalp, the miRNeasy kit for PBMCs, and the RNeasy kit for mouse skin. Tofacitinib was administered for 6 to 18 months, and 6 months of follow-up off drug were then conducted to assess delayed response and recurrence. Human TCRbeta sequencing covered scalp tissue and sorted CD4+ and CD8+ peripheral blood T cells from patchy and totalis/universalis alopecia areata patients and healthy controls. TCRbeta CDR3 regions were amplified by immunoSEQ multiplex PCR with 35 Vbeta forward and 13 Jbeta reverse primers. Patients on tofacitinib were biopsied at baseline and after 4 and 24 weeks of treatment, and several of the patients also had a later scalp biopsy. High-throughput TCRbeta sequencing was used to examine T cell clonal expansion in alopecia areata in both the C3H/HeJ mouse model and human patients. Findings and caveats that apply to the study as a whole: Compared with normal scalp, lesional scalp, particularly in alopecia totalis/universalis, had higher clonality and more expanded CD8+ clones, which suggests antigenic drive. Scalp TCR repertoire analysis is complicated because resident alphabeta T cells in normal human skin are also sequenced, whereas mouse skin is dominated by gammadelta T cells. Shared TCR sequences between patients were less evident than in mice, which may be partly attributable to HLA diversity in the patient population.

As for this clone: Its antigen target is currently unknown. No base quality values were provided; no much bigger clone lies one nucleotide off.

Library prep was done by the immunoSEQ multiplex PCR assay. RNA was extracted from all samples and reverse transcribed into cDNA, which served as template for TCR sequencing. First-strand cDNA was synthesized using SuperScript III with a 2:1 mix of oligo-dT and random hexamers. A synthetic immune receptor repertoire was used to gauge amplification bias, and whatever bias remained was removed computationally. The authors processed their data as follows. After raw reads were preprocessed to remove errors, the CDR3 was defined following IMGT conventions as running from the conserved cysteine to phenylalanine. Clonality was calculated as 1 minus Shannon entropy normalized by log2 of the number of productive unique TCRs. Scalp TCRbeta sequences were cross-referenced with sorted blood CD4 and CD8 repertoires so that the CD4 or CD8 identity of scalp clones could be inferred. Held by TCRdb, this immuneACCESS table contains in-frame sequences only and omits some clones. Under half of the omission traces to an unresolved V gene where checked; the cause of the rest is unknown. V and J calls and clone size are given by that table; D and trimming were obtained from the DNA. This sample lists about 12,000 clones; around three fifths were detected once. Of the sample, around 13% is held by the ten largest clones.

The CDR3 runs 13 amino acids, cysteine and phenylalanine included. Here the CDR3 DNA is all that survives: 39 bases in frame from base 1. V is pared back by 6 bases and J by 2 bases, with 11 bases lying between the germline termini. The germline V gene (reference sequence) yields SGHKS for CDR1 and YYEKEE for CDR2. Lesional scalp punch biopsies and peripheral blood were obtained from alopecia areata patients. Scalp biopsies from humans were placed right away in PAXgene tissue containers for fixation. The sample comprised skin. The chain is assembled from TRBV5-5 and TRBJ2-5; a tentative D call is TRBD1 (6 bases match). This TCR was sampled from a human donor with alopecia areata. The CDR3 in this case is CASMWGLQETQYF. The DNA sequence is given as TGTGCCAGCATGTGGGGGCTTCAAGAGACCCAGTACTTC.